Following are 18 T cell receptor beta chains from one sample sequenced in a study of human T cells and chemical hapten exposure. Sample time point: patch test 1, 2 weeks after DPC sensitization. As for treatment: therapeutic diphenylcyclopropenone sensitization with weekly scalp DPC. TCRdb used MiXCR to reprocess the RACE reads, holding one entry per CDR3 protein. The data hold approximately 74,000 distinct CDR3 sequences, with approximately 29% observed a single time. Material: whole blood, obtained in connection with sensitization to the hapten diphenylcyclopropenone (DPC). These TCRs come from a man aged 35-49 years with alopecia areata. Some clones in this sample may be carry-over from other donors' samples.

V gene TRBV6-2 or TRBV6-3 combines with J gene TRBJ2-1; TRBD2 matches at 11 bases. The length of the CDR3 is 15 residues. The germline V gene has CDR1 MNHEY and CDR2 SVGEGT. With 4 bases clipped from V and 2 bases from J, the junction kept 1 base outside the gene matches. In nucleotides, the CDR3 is TGTGCCAGCAGTTTAGCGGGAGGGCCCTACAATGAGCAGTTCTTC. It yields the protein CASSLAGGPYNEQFF.

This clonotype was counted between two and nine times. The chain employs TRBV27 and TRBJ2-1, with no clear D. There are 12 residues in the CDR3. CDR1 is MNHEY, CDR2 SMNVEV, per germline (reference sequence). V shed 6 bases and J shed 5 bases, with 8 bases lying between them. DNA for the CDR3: TGTGCCAGCAGGACCCTAAACAATGAGCAGTTCTTC. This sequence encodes CASRTLNNEQFF.

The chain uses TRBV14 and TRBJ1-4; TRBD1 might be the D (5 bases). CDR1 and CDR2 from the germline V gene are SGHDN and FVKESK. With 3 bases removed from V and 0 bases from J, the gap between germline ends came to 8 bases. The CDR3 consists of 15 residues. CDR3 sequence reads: CASSHRDATNEKLFF. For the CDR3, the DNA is TGTGCCAGCAGCCACAGGGATGCAACTAATGAAAAACTGTTTTTT.

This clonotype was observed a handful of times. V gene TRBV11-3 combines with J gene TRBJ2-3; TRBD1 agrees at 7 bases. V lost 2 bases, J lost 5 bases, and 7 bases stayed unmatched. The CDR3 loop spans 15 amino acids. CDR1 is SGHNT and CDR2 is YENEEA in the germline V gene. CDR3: CASSLRQGFGDTQYF. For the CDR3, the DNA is TGTGCCAGCAGCTTAAGACAGGGCTTCGGAGATACGCAGTATTTT. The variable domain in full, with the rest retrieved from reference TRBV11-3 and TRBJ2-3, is EAGVVQSPRYKIIEKKQPVAFWCNPISGHNTLYWYLQNLGQGPELLIRYENEEAVDDSQLPKDRFSAERLKGVDSTLKIQPAELGDSAVYLCASSLRQGFGDTQYFGPGTRLTVL.

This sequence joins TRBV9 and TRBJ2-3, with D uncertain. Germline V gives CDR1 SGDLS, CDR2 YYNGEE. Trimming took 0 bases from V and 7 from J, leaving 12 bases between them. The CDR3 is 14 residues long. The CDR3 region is CASSVVARTHTQYF. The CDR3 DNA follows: TGTGCCAGCAGCGTAGTGGCTAGGACGCATACGCAGTATTTT.

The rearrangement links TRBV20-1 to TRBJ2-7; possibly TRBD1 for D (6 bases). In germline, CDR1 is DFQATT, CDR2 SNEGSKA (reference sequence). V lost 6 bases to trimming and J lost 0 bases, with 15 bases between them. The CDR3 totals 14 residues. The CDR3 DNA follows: TGCAGTGCATCCAGGACGGACAGCTCCTACGAGCAGTACTTC. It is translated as CSASRTDSSYEQYF.

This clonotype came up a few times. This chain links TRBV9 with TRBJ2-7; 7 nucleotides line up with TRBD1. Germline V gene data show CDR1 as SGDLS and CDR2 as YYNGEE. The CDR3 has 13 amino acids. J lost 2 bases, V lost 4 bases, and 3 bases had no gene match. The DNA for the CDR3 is TGTGCCAGCAGCCAGGGACAGACCTACGAGCAGTACTTC. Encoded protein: CASSQGQTYEQYF.

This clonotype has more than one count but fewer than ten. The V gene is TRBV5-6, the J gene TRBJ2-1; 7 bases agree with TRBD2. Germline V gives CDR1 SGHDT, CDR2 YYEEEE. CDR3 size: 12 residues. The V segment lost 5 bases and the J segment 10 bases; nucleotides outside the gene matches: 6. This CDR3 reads CASRGREGEQFF. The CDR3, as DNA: TGTGCCAGCAGAGGCAGGGAGGGAGAGCAGTTCTTC.

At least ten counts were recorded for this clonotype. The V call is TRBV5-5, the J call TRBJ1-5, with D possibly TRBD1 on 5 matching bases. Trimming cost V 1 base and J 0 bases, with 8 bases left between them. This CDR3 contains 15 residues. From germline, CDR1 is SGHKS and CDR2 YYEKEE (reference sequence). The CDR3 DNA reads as TGTGCCAGCAGCTTGCGGGGGTATAGCAATCAGCCCCAGCATTTT. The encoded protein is CASSLRGYSNQPQHF. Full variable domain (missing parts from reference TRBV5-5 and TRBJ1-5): DAGVTQSPTHLIKTRGQQVTLRCSPISGHKSVSWYQQVLGQGPQFIFQYYEKEERGRGNFPDRFSARQFPNYSSELNVNALLLGDSALYLCASSLRGYSNQPQHFGDGTRLSIL.

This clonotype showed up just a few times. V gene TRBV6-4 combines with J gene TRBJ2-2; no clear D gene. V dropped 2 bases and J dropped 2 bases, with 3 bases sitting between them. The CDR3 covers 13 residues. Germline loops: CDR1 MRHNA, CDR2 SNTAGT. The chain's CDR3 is CASSDLNTGELFF. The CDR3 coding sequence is TGTGCCAGCAGTGACCTAAACACCGGGGAGCTGTTTTTT.

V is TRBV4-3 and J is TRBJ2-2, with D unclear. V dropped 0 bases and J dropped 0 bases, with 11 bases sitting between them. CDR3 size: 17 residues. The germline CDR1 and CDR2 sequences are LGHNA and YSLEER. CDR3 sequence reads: CASSQDRKRSNTGELFF. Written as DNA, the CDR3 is TGCGCCAGCAGCCAAGATCGAAAGCGCTCGAACACCGGGGAGCTGTTTTTT.

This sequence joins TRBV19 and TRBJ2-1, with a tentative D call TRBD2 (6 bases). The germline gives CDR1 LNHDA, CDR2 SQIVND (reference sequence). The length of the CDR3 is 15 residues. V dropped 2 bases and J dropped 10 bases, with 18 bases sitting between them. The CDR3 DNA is TGTGCCAGTAGTATAAGCGGGTCTGGGGGGAGGGAGCAGTTCTTC. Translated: CASSISGSGGREQFF.

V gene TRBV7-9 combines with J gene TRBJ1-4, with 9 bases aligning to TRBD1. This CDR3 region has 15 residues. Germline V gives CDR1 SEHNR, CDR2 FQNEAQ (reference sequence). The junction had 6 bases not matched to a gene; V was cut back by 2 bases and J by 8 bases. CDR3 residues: CASSLSQGASEKLFF. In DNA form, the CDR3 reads TGTGCCAGCAGCTTATCACAGGGGGCGAGCGAAAAACTGTTTTTT.

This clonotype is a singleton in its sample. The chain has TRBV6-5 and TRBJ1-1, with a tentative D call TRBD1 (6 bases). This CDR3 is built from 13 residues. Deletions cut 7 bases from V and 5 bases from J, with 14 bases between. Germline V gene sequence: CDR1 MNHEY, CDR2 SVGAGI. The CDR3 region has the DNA TGTGCCAGCACCCCCCCTCAGGGGACTGAAGCTTTCTTT. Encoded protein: CASTPPQGTEAFF.

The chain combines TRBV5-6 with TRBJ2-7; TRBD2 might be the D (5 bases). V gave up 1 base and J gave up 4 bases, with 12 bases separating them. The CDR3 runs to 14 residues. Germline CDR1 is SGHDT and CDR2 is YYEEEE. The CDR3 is CASSLSASPYEQYF. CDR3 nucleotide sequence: TGTGCCAGCAGCTTGAGTGCTAGCCCGTACGAGCAGTACTTC.

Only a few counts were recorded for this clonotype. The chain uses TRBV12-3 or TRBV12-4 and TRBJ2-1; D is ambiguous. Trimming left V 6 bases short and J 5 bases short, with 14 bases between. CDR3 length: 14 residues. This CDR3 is CASSPARHDNEQFF. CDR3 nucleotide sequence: TGTGCCAGCAGCCCCGCTCGACACGACAATGAGCAGTTCTTC.

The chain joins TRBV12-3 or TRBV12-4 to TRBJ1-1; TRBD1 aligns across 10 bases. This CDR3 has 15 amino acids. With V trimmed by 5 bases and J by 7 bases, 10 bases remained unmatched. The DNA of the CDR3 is TGTGCCAGCAGTACCCGGGACAGGGGAATCGGTGAAGCTTTCTTT. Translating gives CASSTRDRGIGEAFF.

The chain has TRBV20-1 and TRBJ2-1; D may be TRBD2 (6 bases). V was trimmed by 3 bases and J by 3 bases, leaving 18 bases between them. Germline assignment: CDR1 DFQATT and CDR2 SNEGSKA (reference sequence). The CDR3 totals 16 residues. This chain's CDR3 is CSARVPGRDYYNEQFF. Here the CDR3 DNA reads TGCAGTGCTAGGGTACCCGGGCGGGATTACTACAATGAGCAGTTCTTC.